This TCR beta chain was captured by sequencing in a study of blood T cell repertoires in COVID-19. Across the whole study: Samples of COVID-19 (acute and convalescent) were obtained from the United States, Italy and Spain. In each case, the material was cDNA or gDNA derived from T cells, B-cell-depleted T cells, or PBMCs.

As originally analysed: Researchers report that nucleated cell counts were estimated from reference gene primer amplification. Clones were sequenced by immunoSEQ multiplex PCR, and TCRdb holds only the in-frame ones, with some missing. That table supplies the V and J calls and clone size; D and trimming were determined from the DNA. The sample consists of around 35,000 clones, roughly 86% of them appearing once. Germline CDR1 reads MDHEN; CDR2 reads SYDVKM. The CDR3 is 15 residues long. Unmatched junction bases numbered 4, after V lost 2 bases and J lost 2 bases. The receptor comes from a human donor in a cohort sampled during active COVID-19. The sequenced sample was peripheral blood. This chain links TRBV28 with TRBJ2-3, with 7 bases fitting TRBD1. CDR3 loop: CASSLQTGPTDTQYF. DNA for the CDR3: TGTGCCAGCAGTTTACAGACAGGGCCCACAGATACGCAGTATTTT.